A selection of T cell receptor beta chains follows, all from one sample in a study of T cells in Graves' hyperthyroidism and ophthalmopathy. TCRdb used MiXCR to reprocess the multiplex PCR reads, holding one entry per CDR3 protein. This sample carries about 840,000 distinct CDR3 sequences, 38% of them seen once, and the ten largest clones take 7.5% to 9.5%. The specimen was blood. All receptors come from a man between 18 and 29 years old with Graves' hyperthyroidism. The CDR3 runs from the conserved cysteine through the conserved F or W. Fields, in order: clone size, J gene, D gene, V gene, CDR3 protein, CDR3 DNA. D genes are given only for firm matches. The size field is filled for only some rows; it gives once, few, many or a size class.

few TRBJ1-5 - TRBV20-1 CSARATAGNQPQHF TGCAGTGCTAGAGCAACGGCCGGCAATCAGCCCCAGCATTTT
few TRBJ2-2 - TRBV7-9 CASSDRKEVSDTGELFF TGTGCCAGCAGCGACCGCAAGGAGGTCTCGGACACCGGGGAGCTGTTTTTT
many TRBJ2-7 - TRBV19 CASSIVFGEQYF TGTGCCAGTAGTATTGTGTTCGGCGAGCAGTACTTC
- TRBJ2-5 - TRBV2 CASRTSFQETQYF TGTGCCAGCAGGACTAGTTTCCAAGAGACCCAGTACTTC
- TRBJ2-7 TRBD1 TRBV9 CASSPGTGMSSYEQYF TGTGCCAGCAGCCCCGGGACAGGGATGAGCTCCTACGAGCAGTACTTC
- TRBJ2-2 TRBD2 TRBV7-4 CASSSGLAGGHYTGELFF TGTGCCAGCAGCTCGGGACTAGCGGGGGGCCACTACACCGGGGAGCTGTTTTTT
many TRBJ2-7 - TRBV7-2 CASSPSGVPYEQYF TGTGCCAGCAGCCCGTCCGGGGTCCCCTACGAGCAGTACTTC
- TRBJ2-7 TRBD1 TRBV10-3 CAWQRDRGGEQYF TGTGCCTGGCAGCGGGACAGGGGAGGCGAGCAGTACTTC
many TRBJ2-7 - TRBV10-2 CASSVVSSSYEQYF TGCGCCAGCAGTGTTGTGTCGAGCTCCTACGAGCAGTACTTC
- TRBJ2-5 TRBD1 TRBV20-1 CSALGGDRGTQETQYF TGCAGTGCTTTGGGAGGAGACAGGGGGACCCAAGAGACCCAGTACTTC
- TRBJ2-3 - TRBV7-3 CASRLQTTDTQYF TGTGCCAGCCGGCTTCAAACCACAGATACGCAGTATTTT
- TRBJ1-6 - TRBV2 CASSELGRSSYNSPLHF TGTGCCAGCAGTGAGTTAGGGCGGAGCTCCTATAATTCACCCCTCCACTTT
- TRBJ2-7 TRBD2 TRBV10-3 CAIHHSGGAYEQYF TGTGCCATCCATCATAGCGGGGGGGCCTACGAGCAGTACTTC
few TRBJ1-1 - TRBV19 CASSSQGFAEAFF TGTGCCAGTAGTTCACAGGGATTTGCTGAAGCTTTCTTT
- TRBJ2-5 - TRBV12-5 CASGWGHETQYF TGTGCTAGTGGATGGGGGCATGAGACCCAGTACTTC
once TRBJ2-7 - TRBV20-1 CSAGDHGGSGYEQYF TGCAGTGCTGGAGATCACGGGGGTAGTGGATACGAGCAGTACTTC
- TRBJ2-5 - TRBV24-1 CATSDLGQETQYF TGTGCCACCAGTGATTTAGGTCAAGAGACCCAGTACTTC
many TRBJ2-7 - TRBV5-1 CASSLGTRDEQYF TGCGCCAGCAGCCTCGGGACTCGGGACGAGCAGTACTTC
few TRBJ1-1 - TRBV11-1 CASSLEGETEAFF TGTGCCAGCAGCTTAGAGGGTGAGACTGAAGCTTTCTTT